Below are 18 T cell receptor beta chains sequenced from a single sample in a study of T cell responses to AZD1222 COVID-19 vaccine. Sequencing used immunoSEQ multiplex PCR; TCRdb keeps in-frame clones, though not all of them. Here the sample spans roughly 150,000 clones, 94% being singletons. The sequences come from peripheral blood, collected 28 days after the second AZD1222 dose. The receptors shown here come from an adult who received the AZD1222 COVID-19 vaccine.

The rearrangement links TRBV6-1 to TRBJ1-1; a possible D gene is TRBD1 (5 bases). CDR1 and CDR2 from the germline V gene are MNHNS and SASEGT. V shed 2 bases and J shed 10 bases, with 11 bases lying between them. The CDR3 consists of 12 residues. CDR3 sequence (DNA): TGTGCCAGCAGTGAAAATCAGGGAGTAGCTTTCTTT. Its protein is CASSENQGVAFF.

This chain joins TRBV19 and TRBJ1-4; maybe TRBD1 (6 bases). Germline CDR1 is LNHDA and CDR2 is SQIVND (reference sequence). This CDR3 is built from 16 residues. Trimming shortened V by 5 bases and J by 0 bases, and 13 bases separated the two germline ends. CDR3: CASSPVGGATNEKLFF. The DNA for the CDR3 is TGTGCCAGTAGTCCGGTAGGGGGTGCAACTAATGAAAAACTGTTTTTT.

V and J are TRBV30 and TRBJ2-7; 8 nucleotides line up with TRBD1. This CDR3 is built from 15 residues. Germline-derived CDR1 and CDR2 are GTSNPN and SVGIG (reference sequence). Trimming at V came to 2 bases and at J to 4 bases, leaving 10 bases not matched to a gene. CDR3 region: CAWSTGQGDRYEQYF. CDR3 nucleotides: TGTGCCTGGAGTACCGGACAGGGCGATAGATACGAGCAGTACTTC.

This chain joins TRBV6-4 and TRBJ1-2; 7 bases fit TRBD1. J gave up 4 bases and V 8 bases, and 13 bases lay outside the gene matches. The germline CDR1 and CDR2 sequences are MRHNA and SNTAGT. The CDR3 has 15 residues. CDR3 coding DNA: TGTGCCAGCGTCGCAAAAAAACAGGGGTTCTATGGCTACACCTTC. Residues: CASVAKKQGFYGYTF.

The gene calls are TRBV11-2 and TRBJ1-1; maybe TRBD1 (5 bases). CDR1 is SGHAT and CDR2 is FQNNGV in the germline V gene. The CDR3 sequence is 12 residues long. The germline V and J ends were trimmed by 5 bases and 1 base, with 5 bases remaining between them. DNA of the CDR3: TGTGCCAGCAGCAGGGGGAACACTGAAGCTTTCTTT. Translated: CASSRGNTEAFF. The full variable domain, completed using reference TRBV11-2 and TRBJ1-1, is EAGVAQSPRYKIIEKRQSVAFWCNPISGHATLYWYQQILGQGPKLLIQFQNNGVVDDSQLPKDRFSAERLKGVDSTLKIQPAKLEDSAVYLCASSRGNTEAFFGQGTRLTVV.

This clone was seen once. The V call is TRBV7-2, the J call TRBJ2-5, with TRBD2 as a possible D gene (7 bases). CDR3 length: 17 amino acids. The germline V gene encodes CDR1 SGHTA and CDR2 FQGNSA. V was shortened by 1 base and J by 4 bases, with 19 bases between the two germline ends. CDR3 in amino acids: CASSLGRGGGGGETQYF. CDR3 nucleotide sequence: TGTGCCAGCAGCTTAGGGAGGGGGGGCGGTGGGGGAGAGACCCAGTACTTC.

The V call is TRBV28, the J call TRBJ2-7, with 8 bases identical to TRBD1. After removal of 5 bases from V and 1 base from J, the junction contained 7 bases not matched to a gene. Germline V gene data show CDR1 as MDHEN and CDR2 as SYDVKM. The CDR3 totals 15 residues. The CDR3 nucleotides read TGTGCCAGCAGTCTGGTACGACAGGGGTCCTACGAGCAGTACTTC. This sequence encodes CASSLVRQGSYEQYF. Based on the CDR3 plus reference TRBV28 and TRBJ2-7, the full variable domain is DVKVTQSSRYLVKRTGEKVFLECVQDMDHENMFWYRQDPGLGLRLIYFSYDVKMKEKGDIPEGYSVSREKKERFSLILESASTNQTSMYLCASSLVRQGSYEQYFGPGTRLTVT.

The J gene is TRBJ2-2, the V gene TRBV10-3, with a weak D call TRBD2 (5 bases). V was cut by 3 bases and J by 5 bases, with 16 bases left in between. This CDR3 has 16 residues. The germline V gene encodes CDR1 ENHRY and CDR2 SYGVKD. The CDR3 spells CAISDTGRARTGELFF. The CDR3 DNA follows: TGTGCCATCAGTGATACTGGGCGGGCACGAACCGGGGAGCTGTTTTTT.

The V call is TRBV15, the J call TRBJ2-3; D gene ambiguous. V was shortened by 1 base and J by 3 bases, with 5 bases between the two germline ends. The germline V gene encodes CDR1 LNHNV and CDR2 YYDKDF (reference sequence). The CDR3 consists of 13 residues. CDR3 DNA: TGTGCCACCAGCAGAGGTCGAACAGATACGCAGTATTTT. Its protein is CATSRGRTDTQYF. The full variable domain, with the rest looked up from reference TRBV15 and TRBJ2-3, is DAMVIQNPRYQVTQFGKPVTLSCSQTLNHNVMYWYQQKSSQAPKLLFHYYDKDFNNEADTPDNFQSRRPNTSFCFLDIRSPGLGDTAMYLCATSRGRTDTQYFGPGTRLTVL.

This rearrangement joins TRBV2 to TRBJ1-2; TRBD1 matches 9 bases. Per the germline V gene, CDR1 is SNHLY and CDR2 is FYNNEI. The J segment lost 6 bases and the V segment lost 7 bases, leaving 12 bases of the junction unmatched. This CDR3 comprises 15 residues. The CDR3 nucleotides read TGTGCCAGCACCTACTCGGACAGGGGATGGAATGGCTACACCTTC. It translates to CASTYSDRGWNGYTF.

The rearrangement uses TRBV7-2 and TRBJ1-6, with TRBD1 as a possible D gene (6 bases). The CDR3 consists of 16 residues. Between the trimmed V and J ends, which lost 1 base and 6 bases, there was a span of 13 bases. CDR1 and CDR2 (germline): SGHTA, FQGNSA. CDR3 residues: CASSLVRGAANSPLHF. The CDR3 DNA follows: TGTGCCAGCAGCTTAGTACGGGGGGCGGCTAATTCACCCCTCCACTTT.

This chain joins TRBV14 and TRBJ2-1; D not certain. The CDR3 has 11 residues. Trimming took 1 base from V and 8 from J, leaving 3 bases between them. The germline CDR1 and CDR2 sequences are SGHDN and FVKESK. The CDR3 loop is CASSQAYEQFF. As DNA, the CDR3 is TGTGCCAGCAGCCAAGCTTATGAGCAGTTCTTC.

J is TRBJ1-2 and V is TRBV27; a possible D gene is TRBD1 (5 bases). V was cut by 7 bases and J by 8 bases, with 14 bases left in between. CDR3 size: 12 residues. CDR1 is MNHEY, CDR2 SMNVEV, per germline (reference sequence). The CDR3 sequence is CASKQGVEGYTF. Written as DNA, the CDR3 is TGTGCCAGCAAGCAGGGAGTAGAAGGCTACACCTTC.

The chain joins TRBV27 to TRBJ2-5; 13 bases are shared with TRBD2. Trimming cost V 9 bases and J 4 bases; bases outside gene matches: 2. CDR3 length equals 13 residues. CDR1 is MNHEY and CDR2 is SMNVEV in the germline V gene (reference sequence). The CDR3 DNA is TGTGCCAGACGGACTAGCGGGGGAGAGACCCAGTACTTC. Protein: CARRTSGGETQYF.

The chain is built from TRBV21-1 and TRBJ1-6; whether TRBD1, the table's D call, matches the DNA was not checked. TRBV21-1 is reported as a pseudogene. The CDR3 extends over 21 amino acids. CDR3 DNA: TGTGCCAGCAGCAAAACTTCCTCGGGGTTCAGGGGGCGCGGGGATAATTCACCCCTCCACTTT. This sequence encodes CASSKTSSGFRGRGDNSPLHF.

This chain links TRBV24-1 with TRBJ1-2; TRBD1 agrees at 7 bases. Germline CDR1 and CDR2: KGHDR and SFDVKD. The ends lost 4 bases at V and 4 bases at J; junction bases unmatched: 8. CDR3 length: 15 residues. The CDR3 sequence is CATSEGGTDLYGYTF. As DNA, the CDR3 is TGTGCCACCAGTGAAGGGGGGACAGACCTCTATGGCTACACCTTC.

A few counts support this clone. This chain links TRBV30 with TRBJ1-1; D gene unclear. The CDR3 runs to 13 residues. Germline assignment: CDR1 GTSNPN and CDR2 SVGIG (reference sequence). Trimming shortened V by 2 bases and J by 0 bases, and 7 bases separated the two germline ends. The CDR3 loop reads CAWSTFMNTEAFF. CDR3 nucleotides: TGTGCCTGGAGTACATTCATGAACACTGAAGCTTTCTTT.

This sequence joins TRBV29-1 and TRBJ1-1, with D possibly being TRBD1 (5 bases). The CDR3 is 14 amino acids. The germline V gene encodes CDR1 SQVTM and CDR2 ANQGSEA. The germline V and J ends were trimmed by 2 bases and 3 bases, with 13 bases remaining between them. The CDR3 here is CSVEKSGAYTEAFF. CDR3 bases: TGCAGCGTTGAAAAATCTGGGGCGTACACTGAAGCTTTCTTT.